This T cell receptor (beta chain) was obtained from a study of blood T cell repertoires in COVID-19. Turning to the study itself: The United States, Italy and Spain supplied acute and convalescent COVID-19 samples. Sample material is recorded as cDNA or gDNA derived from T cells, B-cell-depleted T cells, or PBMCs.

As originally analysed: Reference gene primer amplification gave nucleated cell count estimates. This table comes from immunoSEQ multiplex PCR, and its TCRdb copy is limited to in-frame clones, with some not included. V and J calls and clone size are those listed in that table; D and trimming were worked out from the DNA. Of 150,000 to 200,000 clones listed, approximately 87% are singletons. CDR1 is SGHAT and CDR2 is FQNNGV in the germline V gene. V lost 1 base to trimming and J lost 4 bases, with 10 bases between them. The CDR3 covers 15 residues. The chain couples TRBV11-2 to TRBJ2-2; no firm D call. Material for sequencing was peripheral blood. The receptor's source is a man between 18 and 35 years old with active or convalescent COVID-19. This CDR3 reads CASSLVGKATGELFF. CDR3 bases: TGTGCCAGCAGCTTAGTGGGCAAGGCCACCGGGGAGCTGTTTTTT.